The 18 T cell receptor beta chains given below trace back to one sample, sequenced in a study of cytomegalovirus exposure and HLA in healthy donors. Assay: immunoSEQ multiplex PCR; the TCRdb copy retains only in-frame clones and omits some. The sample holds approximately 150,000 clones; less than 90% are singletons and the top ten take 9.5% to 13%. Sequenced sample: PBMCs. Receptors were obtained from a man aged 25 to 40 in good health and CMV-seropositive.

The chain combines TRBV2 with TRBJ2-2; 9 bases are a match to TRBD2. The CDR3 contains 15 residues. Germline loops: CDR1 SNHLY, CDR2 FYNNEI. J lost 1 base, V lost 10 bases, and 7 bases had no gene match. Written as DNA, the CDR3 is TGTGCCACCTTCCCTAGCGGGAAGAACACCGGGGAGCTGTTTTTT. It encodes CATFPSGKNTGELFF.

The chain couples TRBV18 to TRBJ1-2, with 7 bases identical to TRBD1. The CDR3 contains 13 residues. V was pared by 0 bases and J by 6 bases, with 1 base of the junction left unmatched. Germline V gives CDR1 KGHSH, CDR2 LQKENI. The CDR3 DNA is TGTGCCAGCTCACCACCAGGGGGCCATGGCTACACCTTC. This encodes CASSPPGGHGYTF.

The chain has TRBV7-6 and TRBJ1-2, with D perhaps matching TRBD1 (6 bases). Trimming pared 4 bases from V and 6 bases from J, leaving 21 bases between. The CDR3 covers 16 residues. The germline V gene has CDR1 SGHVS and CDR2 FNYEAQ. CDR3 region: CASSSEAGDRVNGYTF. The CDR3 DNA reads TGTGCCAGCAGCTCCGAAGCAGGGGATAGGGTAAATGGCTACACCTTC.

Here the CDR3 reads CASSRVSGNQPQHF. In DNA form, the CDR3 reads TGTGCCAGCAGTCGCGTGTCTGGCAATCAGCCCCAGCATTTT. V and J are TRBV6-6 and TRBJ1-5; D gene ambiguous. The CDR3 length is 14 residues. The germline V and J ends were trimmed by 5 bases and 2 bases, with 10 bases remaining between them. Germline V lookup: CDR1 MNHNY, CDR2 SVGAGI (reference sequence).

The chain carries TRBV2 and TRBJ2-3, with D maybe TRBD1 (5 bases). CDR1 and CDR2 from the germline V gene are SNHLY and FYNNEI. V was cut by 6 bases and J by 4 bases, with 8 bases left in between. CDR3 length equals 12 residues. CDR3 loop: CASRPQADTQYF. In DNA form, the CDR3 reads TGTGCCAGCAGGCCACAGGCAGATACGCAGTATTTT.

The rearrangement joins TRBV5-1 to TRBJ1-5; the D gene is possibly TRBD1 (5 bases). V lost 1 base and J lost 0, with 8 bases in between. This CDR3 comprises 15 residues. Germline CDR1 and CDR2: SGHRS and YFSETQ. Here the CDR3 DNA reads TGCGCCAGCAGCTTGACAGGAGATAGCAATCAGCCCCAGCATTTT. Its protein is CASSLTGDSNQPQHF.

The chain joins TRBV19 to TRBJ1-1; D gene unclear. The germline CDR1 and CDR2 sequences are LNHDA and SQIVND (reference sequence). The CDR3 is 13 amino acids. V shed 5 bases and J shed 5 bases, with 12 bases lying between them. In DNA form, the CDR3 reads TGTGCCAGTAGTCCCCCGTTAGAGACTGAAGCTTTCTTT. It codes for CASSPPLETEAFF.

The rearrangement uses TRBV21-1 and TRBJ2-7; the D call in the table, TRBD2, was not verified against the DNA. TRBV21-1 is shown as a pseudogene. The CDR3 runs to 14 residues. The DNA for the CDR3 is TGTGCCAGCACCGAACTAGCGGGAGATGACGAGCAGTACTTC. The encoded protein is CASTELAGDDEQYF.

V gene TRBV7-2 combines with J gene TRBJ2-7; no clear D gene. The V gene's germline CDR1 is SGHTA and CDR2 FQGNSA. The CDR3 spans 11 residues. Trimming shortened V by 5 bases and J by 4 bases, and 6 bases separated the two germline ends. The CDR3 bases are TGTGCCAGCAGCCTACTATACGAGCAGTACTTC. Its translation: CASSLLYEQYF.

The V gene is TRBV4-2, the J gene TRBJ2-7; TRBD2 matches at 12 bases. V dropped 2 bases and J dropped 3; count of bases not matched to a gene: 14. Germline-derived CDR1 and CDR2 are LGHNA and YNFKEQ. The CDR3 contains 19 residues. The CDR3 protein is CASSQQASGRASRVYEQYF. CDR3 coding DNA: TGTGCCAGCAGCCAACAAGCTAGCGGGAGGGCCAGTCGCGTCTACGAGCAGTACTTC.

V is TRBV5-4 and J is TRBJ2-3; 9 nucleotides match TRBD2. This CDR3 spans 15 amino acids. J was trimmed by 1 base and V by 4 bases; bases with no gene match: 4. Germline-derived CDR1 and CDR2 are SGHNT and YYREEE (reference sequence). The CDR3 sequence: CASSQRLAGTDTQYF. DNA of the CDR3: TGTGCCAGCAGCCAGAGACTAGCGGGCACAGATACGCAGTATTTT.

The rearrangement links TRBV2 to TRBJ2-7; D gene ambiguous. Germline assignment: CDR1 SNHLY and CDR2 FYNNEI. The V end lost 6 bases, the J end lost 4 bases, and 7 bases lay between the germline ends. The CDR3 extends over 11 amino acids. CDR3 DNA: TGTGCCAGCAGCCTCCGGTACGAGCAGTACTTC. Its protein product is CASSLRYEQYF.

This clone was detected only once. The chain joins TRBV30 to TRBJ2-7; D is uncertain. V gave up 2 bases and J gave up 0 bases, with 5 bases separating them. The CDR3 is 12 amino acids. In germline, CDR1 is GTSNPN, CDR2 SVGIG (reference sequence). This CDR3 is CAWSPRSYEQYF. The CDR3 DNA reads TGTGCCTGGAGTCCCCGCTCCTACGAGCAGTACTTC.

J is TRBJ1-2 and V is TRBV9; the D gene is possibly TRBD1 (6 bases). Trimming took 4 bases from V and 5 from J, leaving 27 bases between them. Germline V gene data show CDR1 as SGDLS and CDR2 as YYNGEE. The CDR3 runs 18 residues. CDR3 sequence (DNA): TGTGCCAGCAGCACCGGGGGGGCACCATTCGGAGAAACATATGGCTACACCTTC. Residues: CASSTGGAPFGETYGYTF.

The rearrangement joins TRBV28 to TRBJ1-2, with D hard to call. Trimming stripped 5 bases from V and 4 bases from J, with 11 bases between. CDR1 MDHEN and CDR2 SYDVKM come from the germline V gene. The CDR3 runs to 13 residues. The CDR3 region has the DNA TGTGCCAGCAGTCCCTCAGAAGTCTATGGCTACACCTTC. Protein sequence: CASSPSEVYGYTF.

The J gene is TRBJ2-5, the V gene TRBV6-6; D is unresolved. The CDR3 runs 12 residues. V lost 5 bases and J 5 bases, leaving 9 bases between the germline ends. Per the germline V gene, CDR1 is MNHNY and CDR2 is SVGAGI (reference sequence). CDR3: CASSRRKETQYF. CDR3 coding DNA: TGTGCCAGCAGTCGCAGGAAGGAGACCCAGTACTTC.

CDR3: CASSVLDSTSNTEAFF. CDR3 bases: TGTGCCAGCAGCGTGCTCGACAGTACTTCGAACACTGAAGCTTTCTTT. The V gene is TRBV5-8, the J gene TRBJ1-1; a possible D gene is TRBD1 (5 bases). Per germline, CDR1 SGHTS and CDR2 YDEGEE. Trimming took 4 bases from V and 1 from J, leaving 17 bases between them. The CDR3 loop spans 16 amino acids.

This clone was observed a few times. This chain connects TRBV5-4 to TRBJ1-6; D remains unclear. Germline assignment: CDR1 SGHNT and CDR2 YYREEE (reference sequence). Between the trimmed V and J ends, which lost 4 bases and 10 bases, there was a span of 15 bases. This CDR3 has 14 residues. This CDR3 is CASSPTGFSSPLHF. The CDR3 coding sequence is TGTGCCAGCAGCCCGACGGGATTCAGCTCACCCCTCCACTTT.